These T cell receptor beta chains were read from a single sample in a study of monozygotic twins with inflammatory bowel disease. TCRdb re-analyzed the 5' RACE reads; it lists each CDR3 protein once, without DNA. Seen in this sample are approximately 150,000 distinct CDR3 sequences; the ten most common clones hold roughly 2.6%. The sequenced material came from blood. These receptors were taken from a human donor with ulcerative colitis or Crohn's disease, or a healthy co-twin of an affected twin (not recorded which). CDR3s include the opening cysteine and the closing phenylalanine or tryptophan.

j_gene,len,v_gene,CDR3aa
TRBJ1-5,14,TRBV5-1,CASSFDRGNQPQHF
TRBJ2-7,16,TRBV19,CASSTRTSGRPYEQYF
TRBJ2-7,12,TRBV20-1,CSVTRGLVEQYF
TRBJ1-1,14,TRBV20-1,CSAREGIFDTEAFF
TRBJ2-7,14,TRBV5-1,CASPGRTSSYEQYF
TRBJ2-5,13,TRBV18,CASSQGSGETQYF
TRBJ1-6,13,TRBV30,CAWSVRRGGKCHF
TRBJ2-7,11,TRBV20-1,CSATLSYEQYF
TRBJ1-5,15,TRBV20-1,CSASWGRGLDQPQHF
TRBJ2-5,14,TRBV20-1,CSASIPGFQETQYF
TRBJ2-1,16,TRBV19,CASSIGLARISREQFF
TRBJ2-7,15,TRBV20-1,CSARDGGLAGSEQYF
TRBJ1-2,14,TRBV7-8,CASSLRTGYYGYTF
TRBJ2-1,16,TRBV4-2,CASSQEGTSGYNEQFF
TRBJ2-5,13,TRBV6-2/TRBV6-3,CASTSTVKETQYF
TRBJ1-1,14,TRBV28,CASSLSRGYTEAFF
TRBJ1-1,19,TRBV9,CASSPVGPPSLDLNTEAFF
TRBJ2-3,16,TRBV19,CASRDRKSEKADTQYF
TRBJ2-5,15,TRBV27,CASSLLAGGRETQYF
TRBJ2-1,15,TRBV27,CASSSSGGADNEQFF
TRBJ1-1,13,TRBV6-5,CASSWLANTEAFF
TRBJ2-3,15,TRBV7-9,CVSSLVQGDTDTQYF
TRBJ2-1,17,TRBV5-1,CASSLGWGTGSYNEQFF
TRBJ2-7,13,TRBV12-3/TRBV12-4,CASSTRLGYEQYF
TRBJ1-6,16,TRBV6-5,CASSYRDSDRDSPLHF
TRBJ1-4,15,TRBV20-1,CSARVVGGYNKKLFF
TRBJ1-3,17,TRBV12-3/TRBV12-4,CASSGGKTGFTGNTIYF
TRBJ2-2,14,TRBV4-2,CASSQPSGSGELFF
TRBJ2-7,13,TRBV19,CASSIRPRYEQYF
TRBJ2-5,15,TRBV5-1,CASSQGQGSQETQYF
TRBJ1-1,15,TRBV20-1,CSARETLWLNTEAFF
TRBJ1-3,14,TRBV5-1,CASSLGGPGNTIYF
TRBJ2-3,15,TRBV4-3,CASSQAASLADTQYF
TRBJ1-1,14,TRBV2,CASSSVRVGTEAFF
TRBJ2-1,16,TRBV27,CASSTATSGSQNEQFF
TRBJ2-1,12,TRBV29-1,CSVDIQYNEQFF
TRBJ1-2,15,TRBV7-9,CASSLAAGGNYGYTF
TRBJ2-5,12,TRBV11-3,CASSMGEETQYF
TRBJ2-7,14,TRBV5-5,CASSLGQDAYEQYF
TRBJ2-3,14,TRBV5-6,CASSLGLAVDTQYF
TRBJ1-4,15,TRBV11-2,CASSLAGAASEKLFF
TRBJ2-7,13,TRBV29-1,CSACPGEDFEQYF